This entry concerns a single T cell receptor (beta chain). The data were produced by immunoSEQ multiplex PCR, yet TCRdb's version contains in-frame clones alone and is incomplete. The repertoire holds roughly 500,000 clones, with around 87% as singletons. The data were obtained in a study of blood T cell repertoires in COVID-19. With 0 bases removed from V and 3 bases from J, the gap between germline ends came to 15 bases. Germline-derived CDR1 and CDR2 are MNHEY and SMNVEV (reference sequence). This CDR3 has 17 residues. The sequence was collected from a woman aged 40 to 50 who had recovered from COVID-19. Sequenced sample: PBMCs or T cells enriched from blood (not recorded which). The chain combines TRBV27 with TRBJ1-5; the D gene is possibly TRBD1 (6 bases). CDR3 DNA sequence: TGTGCCAGCAGTTTATCATCCGCGGGGGCTACCAATCAGCCCCAGCATTTT. Translating it yields CASSLSSAGATNQPQHF.